This TCR beta chain was sequenced in a study of T cell changes during pregnancy in multiple sclerosis. V gave up 2 bases and J gave up 4 bases, with 14 bases separating them. Per the germline V gene, CDR1 is MNHEY and CDR2 is SVGAGI. This CDR3 spans 15 amino acids. The method was immunoSEQ multiplex PCR; TCRdb's version includes in-frame clones alone and lacks a portion of them. The table records about 35,000 clones, roughly 89% of them present only once. Sequencing was performed on CD4+ T cells from peripheral blood mononuclear cells, taken after pregnancy. The sequence derives from a female donor in good health, enrolled as a control in a pregnancy study. The V call is TRBV6-5, the J call TRBJ1-2, with D possibly matching TRBD1 (5 bases). CDR3 loop: CASSYGSRGSYGYTF. DNA for the CDR3: TGTGCCAGCAGTTACGGATCTAGGGGTAGCTATGGCTACACCTTC.